The present entry profiles one T cell receptor beta chain with its context. The repertoire was sequenced with immunoSEQ multiplex PCR; TCRdb's copy has only in-frame clones and lacks some. The data hold roughly 250,000 clones, with roughly 87% observed a single time. These data originate in a study of blood T cell repertoires in COVID-19. The ends were cut back, 0 bases at V and 0 bases at J, with 13 bases in the middle. The CDR3 is 17 amino acids. The V gene's germline CDR1 is MDHEN and CDR2 SYDVKM. This TCR derives from a woman younger than 45 with acute COVID-19. Sequencing was done on a sample of PBMCs or T cells enriched from blood (not recorded which). The rearrangement joins TRBV28 to TRBJ2-3; D is uncertain. The CDR3 nucleotides read TGTGCCAGCAGTTTATGGAGCAGCGTCACTAGCACAGATACGCAGTATTTT. As protein: CASSLWSSVTSTDTQYF. The whole variable domain, filled in from reference TRBV28 and TRBJ2-3, reads DVKVTQSSRYLVKRTGEKVFLECVQDMDHENMFWYRQDPGLGLRLIYFSYDVKMKEKGDIPEGYSVSREKKERFSLILESASTNQTSMYLCASSLWSSVTSTDTQYFGPGTRLTVL.